This entry is about one T cell receptor beta chain. Antigen: not known. Through a sample-barcoded 5' primer and a J-beta primer mix, a second PCR was run for roughly 6 to 11 cycles. TCRdb reprocessed the 5' RACE reads with MiXCR, giving one entry per CDR3 protein. The table shows about 780,000 distinct CDR3 sequences, with about half occurring only once. The data derive from a study of blood T cells in healthy people across ages. General observations from the study: Across the age range, TCR beta diversity per million T cells fell in a roughly linear way. In these data, TCR beta diversity tracked strongly with naive T cell percentage.

V shed 3 bases and J 10 bases; nucleotides not matched to a gene: 9. CDR3 length: 14 amino acids. CDR1 is SGHTA, CDR2 FQGNSA, per germline. Sequences were obtained from blood. The source of this sequence is a man older than 75 in good health. The rearrangement uses TRBV7-2 and TRBJ2-1, with 7 bases fitting TRBD2. In DNA, the CDR3 is TGTGCCAGCAGCTTCTCGGGAGGCCAGGGAGAGCAGTTCTTC. Protein: CASSFSGGQGEQFF.